One and the same sample provided the 20 T cell receptor beta chains below, sequenced in a study of T cell responses to AZD1222 COVID-19 vaccine. TCRdb's copy holds only in-frame clones and misses some; the assay was immunoSEQ multiplex PCR. The repertoire includes about 120,000 clones, 85% to 90% of them detected once, and about 29% sits in the top ten. The sample in question was peripheral blood, obtained on day 0 of AZD1222 vaccination. The receptors shown here come from an adult in good health.

The rearrangement links TRBV6-2 or TRBV6-3 to TRBJ1-1; TRBD1 aligns across 8 bases. V lost 1 base, J lost 5 bases, and 9 bases stayed unmatched. The CDR3 is made up of 16 amino acids. CDR1 MNHEY and CDR2 SVGEGT come from the germline V gene. In DNA, the CDR3 is TGTGCCAGCAGTTACTGGACAGGACAGGGAAAAACTGAAGCTTTCTTT. It specifies CASSYWTGQGKTEAFF.

This clone was found a few times. This sequence joins TRBV6-4 and TRBJ1-3, with D unclear. The CDR3 has 16 residues. Trimming left V 0 bases short and J 0 bases short, with 9 bases between. CDR1 is MRHNA, CDR2 SNTAGT, per germline. CDR3 in amino acids: CASSDSDSGSGNTIYF. Here the CDR3 DNA reads TGTGCCAGCAGTGACTCGGATTCGGGCTCTGGAAACACCATATATTTT.

This chain connects TRBV7-2 to TRBJ2-1; the match to TRBD1 covers 8 bases. The trim removed 3 bases at V and 9 bases at J, leaving 10 bases unmatched. This CDR3 region has 15 residues. Germline lookup yields CDR1 SGHTA and CDR2 FQGNSA. CDR3 bases: TGTGCCAGCAGCTTGGTGCACAGGGGGAATGGTGAGCAGTTCTTC. Translation gives CASSLVHRGNGEQFF.

The CDR3 DNA follows: TGTGCCATCAGTGAGTCGGTTGCATCTAGCTCCTACGAGCAGTACTTC. Translation: CAISESVASSSYEQYF. This sequence joins TRBV10-3 and TRBJ2-7, with D unresolved. This CDR3 spans 16 amino acids. Trimming took off 0 bases at V and 0 bases at J, with 12 bases between the two ends. CDR1 and CDR2 (germline): ENHRY, SYGVKD.

On this clone: A read error likely explains this, since a far larger clone differs by one base. This sequence joins TRBV7-2 and TRBJ2-7; 8 bases line up with TRBD1. From germline, CDR1 is SGHTA and CDR2 FQGNSA. CDR3 size: 14 residues. After removal of 2 bases from V and 4 bases from J, the junction contained 4 bases not matched to a gene. Here the CDR3 reads CASSLQGAPYEQYF. In DNA form, the CDR3 reads TGTGCCAGCAGCTTACAGGGGGCCCCTTACGAGCAGTACTTC.

The V and J genes are TRBV5-6 and TRBJ1-5; 10 positions agree with TRBD1. With V trimmed by 3 bases and J by 2 bases, 5 bases remained unmatched. The length of the CDR3 is 16 residues. Germline CDR1 is SGHDT and CDR2 is YYEEEE. CDR3 nucleotide sequence: TGTGCCAGCAGCTCGGCCGGGACAGGGGGCAATCAGCCCCAGCATTTT. Its protein product is CASSSAGTGGNQPQHF.

V is TRBV7-9 and J is TRBJ1-3; no reliable D call. This CDR3 is built from 15 residues. Germline V lookup: CDR1 SEHNR, CDR2 FQNEAQ (reference sequence). The germline V and J ends were trimmed by 6 bases and 0 bases, with 12 bases remaining between them. CDR3 coding DNA: TGTGCCAGCAGTTCAGGAGGAACCTCTGGAAACACCATATATTTT. Amino acids: CASSSGGTSGNTIYF.

V is TRBV7-2 and J is TRBJ1-1; D may be TRBD1 (5 bases). The CDR3 runs 9 residues. The germline V gene encodes CDR1 SGHTA and CDR2 FQGNSA. V lost 4 bases and J lost 11, with 5 bases in between. Written as DNA, the CDR3 is TGTGCCAGCAGCTGGGACGCTTTCTTT. Translation: CASSWDAFF.

The chain is built from TRBV7-6 and TRBJ1-1; 8 bases agree with TRBD1. The CDR3 is 17 residues long. Germline CDR1 SGHVS, CDR2 FNYEAQ. The J segment lost 3 bases and the V segment lost 7 bases, leaving 16 bases of the junction unmatched. The CDR3 nucleotides read TGTGCCAGCATCCCGGCGGGGCAGGGGGCCGGCGACACTGAAGCTTTCTTT. Protein: CASIPAGQGAGDTEAFF.

A word on this clone: At one boundary the junction diverges from the germline segment, which might be a read error. The V call is TRBV25-1, the J call TRBJ1-2; possibly TRBD1 for D (6 bases). Germline CDR1 MGHDK, CDR2 SYGVNS. The CDR3 has 12 residues. CDR3 loop: CRGGGRDYGYTF. CDR3 bases: TGCCGCGGGGGGGGCCGGGACTATGGCTACACCTTC.

This clone was counted a few times. The chain couples TRBV12-5 to TRBJ2-7; 7 bases are a match to TRBD2. The CDR3 consists of 14 residues. Germline V gene lookup returns CDR1 LGHNT and CDR2 FRNRAP. V was pared by 6 bases and J by 6 bases, with 11 bases of the junction left unmatched. CDR3 in amino acids: CASGPGGTGVEQYF. In DNA form, the CDR3 reads TGTGCTAGTGGACCGGGGGGAACTGGGGTCGAGCAGTACTTC. The entire variable domain, with the rest obtained from reference TRBV12-5 and TRBJ2-7, is as follows: DARVTQTPRHKVTEMGQEVTMRCQPILGHNTVFWYRQTMMQGLELLAYFRNRAPLDDSGMPKDRFSAEMPDATLATLKIQPSEPRDSAVYFCASGPGGTGVEQYFGPGTRLTVT.

This chain joins TRBV11-2 and TRBJ2-3; no clear D gene. Trimming removed 8 bases at V and 1 base at J, with 10 bases between. The CDR3 consists of 13 residues. Germline V gene sequence: CDR1 SGHAT, CDR2 FQNNGV. The CDR3 reads CASRRSGTDTQYF. The CDR3 region has the DNA TGTGCCAGCCGACGGTCGGGCACAGATACGCAGTATTTT.

In nucleotides, the CDR3 is TGTGCCAGCAGCTTAAGGGACGTGCGGGGCGGTGGCTACACCTTC. Amino acid sequence: CASSLRDVRGGGYTF. V usage is TRBV11-2 and J usage is TRBJ1-2, with D maybe TRBD1 (5 bases). V lost 2 bases to trimming and J lost 7 bases, with 17 bases between them. Germline CDR1 is SGHAT and CDR2 is FQNNGV. This CDR3 is built from 15 residues.

The chain uses TRBV2 and TRBJ2-6; unclear D gene. The CDR3 sequence is 12 residues long. CDR1 and CDR2 from the germline V gene are SNHLY and FYNNEI. V shed 6 bases and J shed 1 base, with 1 base lying between them. CDR3: CASRSGANVLTF. CDR3 DNA sequence: TGTGCCAGCAGGTCTGGGGCCAACGTCCTGACTTTC.

J is TRBJ1-5 and V is TRBV3-1 (or the pseudogene TRBV3-2), with TRBD1 matching over 7 bases. CDR3 length: 15 residues. The germline CDR1 and CDR2 sequences are LGHDT and YNNKEL (reference sequence). After removal of 0 bases from V and 4 bases from J, the junction contained 3 bases not matched to a gene. CDR3 bases: TGTGCCAGCAGCCAAGATGGGACAGAGAATCAGCCCCAGCATTTT. It yields the protein CASSQDGTENQPQHF.

This clone was seen just once. V usage is TRBV3-1 (or the pseudogene TRBV3-2) and J usage is TRBJ1-1; possibly TRBD1 for D (5 bases). Trimming removed 6 bases from V and 8 bases from J, with 13 bases in between. The CDR3 covers 12 residues. Per germline, CDR1 LGHDT and CDR2 YNNKEL (reference sequence). This chain's CDR3 is CASSDRQLEAFF. As DNA, the CDR3 is TGTGCCAGCAGTGACAGACAGTTGGAAGCTTTCTTT.

Only one count was recorded for this clone. The J gene is TRBJ1-4, the V gene TRBV7-9; TRBD1 matches at 9 bases. Unmatched junction bases numbered 3, after V lost 2 bases and J lost 5 bases. The germline gives CDR1 SEHNR, CDR2 FQNEAQ (reference sequence). The CDR3 loop spans 15 amino acids. The CDR3 sequence is CASSLQGTGNEKLFF. The CDR3 coding sequence is TGTGCCAGCAGCTTACAAGGGACAGGGAATGAAAAACTGTTTTTT.

The gene calls are TRBV3-1 (or the pseudogene TRBV3-2) and TRBJ2-5; no definite D call. V lost 0 bases and J lost 2, with 7 bases in between. CDR1 is LGHDT, CDR2 YNNKEL, per germline (reference sequence). This CDR3 is built from 14 residues. CDR3 sequence (DNA): TGTGCCAGCAGCCAAGACGCGACGCAAGAGACCCAGTACTTC. The encoded protein is CASSQDATQETQYF.

The chain is built from TRBV7-2 and TRBJ1-3; the D gene is possibly TRBD1 (6 bases). This CDR3 is 15 amino acids long. With 1 base removed from V and 4 bases from J, the gap between germline ends came to 11 bases. The germline CDR1 and CDR2 sequences are SGHTA and FQGNSA. CDR3 sequence reads: CASSLEGGAGNTIYF. CDR3 bases: TGTGCCAGCAGCTTAGAGGGGGGAGCCGGAAACACCATATATTTT.

J is TRBJ2-4 and V is TRBV6-1, with D unclear. Germline V gene data show CDR1 as MNHNS and CDR2 as SASEGT. This CDR3 is built from 13 residues. The V end lost 2 bases, the J end lost 6 bases, and 8 bases lay between the germline ends. The CDR3 is CASSEFGPNIQYF. Written as DNA, the CDR3 is TGTGCCAGCAGTGAATTCGGCCCAAACATTCAGTACTTC.